The clone carrying this T cell receptor beta chain was picked up many times. These data originate in a study of human T cells and chemical hapten exposure. Each CDR3 protein is one row after TCRdb ran MiXCR on the RACE reads. The repertoire consists of about 380,000 distinct CDR3 sequences, with 6% to 7% occurring once and the leading ten covering 5% to 6%. This sample's time point: patch test 2, 6 weeks after DPC sensitization. The treatment: therapeutic diphenylcyclopropenone sensitization with weekly scalp DPC. The sample here was whole blood, taken in connection with sensitization to the hapten diphenylcyclopropenone (DPC). The clonotype originates from a woman aged 18-29 years with alopecia areata. Some clones in this sample may be carry-over from other donors' samples.

Here the CDR3 reads CSAGTGNTEAFF. CDR3 sequence (DNA): TGCAGTGCAGGGACCGGGAACACTGAAGCTTTCTTT. The gene calls are TRBV20-1 and TRBJ1-1; possibly TRBD1 for D (5 bases). Trimming cost V 6 bases and J 1 base, with 9 bases left between them. The CDR3 consists of 12 residues. CDR1 is DFQATT, CDR2 SNEGSKA, per germline (reference sequence).